A selection of T cell receptor beta chains follows, all from one sample in a study of T cell repertoires in cytomegalovirus infection. Each CDR3 protein gets one entry after TCRdb re-called the reads with MiXCR. The sample includes more than 300,000 distinct CDR3 sequences, roughly 36% seen only once; the top ten take approximately 15%. What these receptors recognize is not known. The sample consisted of cultured PBMCs, taken from culture after CMV antigen stimulation. The receptors shown here come from a human donor in good health (CMV status not recorded). Some clones in this sample may be carry-over from other donors' samples. Each CDR3 is given with its conserved first and last residue. A D gene is named only where the DNA matches it firmly. Clone sizes are given selectively: once, few, many, or a class where the clone is expanded.

D gene	V gene	clone size	J gene	CDR3 protein	CDR3 DNA
TRBD1	TRBV7-6	.	TRBJ2-1	CASSRRDRGMVYNEQFF	TGTGCCAGCAGCCGCCGGGACAGGGGGATGGTCTACAATGAGCAGTTCTTC
TRBD2	TRBV5-1	.	TRBJ2-3	CASSLHPGTTTDTQYF	TGCGCCAGCAGCTTGCACCCCGGGACTACCACAGATACGCAGTATTTT
TRBD2	TRBV12-3/TRBV12-4	.	TRBJ2-1	CASSLALAGASSYNEQFF	TGTGCCAGCAGTTTAGCACTAGCGGGAGCCAGCTCCTACAATGAGCAGTTCTTC
.	TRBV19	.	TRBJ2-1	CASRGGKYNEQFF	TGTGCCAGTAGGGGTGGGAAGTACAATGAGCAGTTCTTC
.	TRBV6-1	.	TRBJ2-7	CASGQDYEQYF	TGTGCCAGCGGGCAAGACTACGAGCAGTACTTC
.	TRBV7-2	.	TRBJ1-1	CASSLSRQNTEAFF	TGTGCCAGCAGCTTAAGCAGGCAGAACACTGAAGCTTTCTTT
.	TRBV4-2	.	TRBJ2-3	CASSPPEQVGDTQYF	TGTGCCAGCAGCCCCCCGGAACAGGTGGGGGATACGCAGTATTTT
TRBD2	TRBV10-3	.	TRBJ2-5	CAISDRGGGQETQYF	TGTGCCATCAGTGATCGGGGGGGAGGACAAGAGACCCAGTACTTC
TRBD2	TRBV24-1	.	TRBJ2-1	CATSQYATSFVDEQFF	TGTGCCACCAGTCAGTATGCGACTAGCTTCGTCGATGAGCAGTTCTTC
TRBD2	TRBV5-4	once	TRBJ2-3	CASGREGRTDTQYF	TGTGCCAGCGGGAGGGAGGGCCGGACAGATACGCAGTATTTT
TRBD1	TRBV27	.	TRBJ2-1	CASSPGTGIYEQFF	TGTGCCAGCAGCCCGGGGACAGGGATCTATGAGCAGTTCTTC
.	TRBV12-5	few	TRBJ2-3	CASGETKAGTDTQYF	TGTGCTAGTGGAGAAACTAAAGCGGGCACAGATACGCAGTATTTT
TRBD1	TRBV19	.	TRBJ1-5	CASRRQGPNQPQHF	TGTGCCAGTAGAAGACAGGGTCCCAATCAGCCCCAGCATTTT
.	TRBV4-3	.	TRBJ2-1	CASSQDRGTLYNEQFF	TGCGCCAGCAGCCAAGATCGCGGGACACTGTACAATGAGCAGTTCTTC
.	TRBV7-6	few	TRBJ1-4	CASSQRNEKLFF	TGTGCCAGCAGCCAGAGAAATGAAAAACTGTTTTTT
.	TRBV12-5	few	TRBJ2-3	CASGSRDSRTDTQYF	TGTGCTAGTGGTTCGCGGGACTCGCGCACAGATACGCAGTATTTT
TRBD2	TRBV18	few	TRBJ2-5	CASSPPGLRMKETQYF	TGTGCCAGCTCACCACCGGGACTACGAATGAAAGAGACCCAGTACTTC
.	TRBV7-2	.	TRBJ2-1	CASSLERVNEQFF	TGTGCCAGCAGCTTAGAGAGAGTAAATGAGCAGTTCTTC
.	TRBV7-2	many	TRBJ2-5	CASSPTRAQYF	TGTGCCAGCAGCCCGACTAGAGCCCAGTACTTC
.	TRBV7-2	many	TRBJ2-3	CASSLSRGQGTDTQYF	TGTGCCAGCAGCTTATCCCGGGGCCAGGGCACAGATACGCAGTATTTT
.	TRBV19	.	TRBJ2-3	CASSITRIETDTQYF	TGTGCCAGTAGCATTACCAGAATTGAGACAGATACGCAGTATTTT
.	TRBV5-6	.	TRBJ1-5	CASSLYPGLGNQPQHF	TGTGCCAGCAGCTTATACCCAGGGTTAGGCAATCAGCCCCAGCATTTT
.	TRBV6-6	once	TRBJ2-1	CASSRSSNEQFF	TGTGCCAGCAGCCGTAGCAGCAATGAGCAGTTCTTC
TRBD1	TRBV6-6	.	TRBJ1-2	CASRGQGARGGYTF	TGTGCCAGCAGAGGACAGGGGGCGCGAGGTGGCTACACCTTC
.	TRBV6-5	few	TRBJ1-3	CASSRFGGPSGNTIYF	TGTGCCAGCAGTAGGTTCGGGGGACCCTCTGGAAACACCATATATTTT
.	TRBV19	.	TRBJ2-1	CASSPRGLSPYNEQFF	TGTGCCAGTAGTCCGAGAGGTCTGAGTCCCTACAATGAGCAGTTCTTC
TRBD1	TRBV28	.	TRBJ2-3	CASSWTGRNTDTQYF	TGTGCCAGCAGTTGGACAGGGCGCAACACAGATACGCAGTATTTT
TRBD2	TRBV7-2	many	TRBJ2-7	CASSLLGLAGGRWYEQYF	TGTGCCAGCAGCCTCCTCGGACTAGCGGGAGGGAGATGGTACGAGCAGTACTTC
.	TRBV5-1	.	TRBJ2-2	CASSFRSNTGELFF	TGCGCCAGCAGCTTCCGATCGAACACCGGGGAGCTGTTTTTT
.	TRBV7-2	many	TRBJ2-2	CASSYWRDTGELFF	TGTGCCAGCAGCTATTGGCGGGATACCGGGGAGCTGTTTTTT
.	TRBV12-3/TRBV12-4	many	TRBJ2-5	CASSLAGVETQYF	TGTGCCAGCAGTTTAGCCGGAGTTGAGACCCAGTACTTC
.	TRBV19	.	TRBJ2-1	CASSPTRREQFF	TGTGCCAGTAGTCCAACACGGCGTGAGCAGTTCTTC
TRBD1	TRBV6-2/TRBV6-3	.	TRBJ2-7	CATTTGDSYEQYF	TGTGCCACGACGACAGGGGACTCCTACGAGCAGTACTTC
.	TRBV20-1	.	TRBJ2-2	CSAKGPNTGELFF	TGCAGTGCTAAGGGTCCGAACACCGGGGAGCTGTTTTTT
.	TRBV28	.	TRBJ2-1	CAIGGSYNEQFF	TGTGCCATAGGCGGTTCCTACAATGAGCAGTTCTTC
TRBD2	TRBV6-6	few	TRBJ2-5	CASSPIAGETQYF	TGTGCCAGCAGTCCTATAGCGGGAGAGACCCAGTACTTC
TRBD2	TRBV7-6	many	TRBJ2-1	CASSLVGTSGLSYNEQFF	TGTGCCAGCAGCTTAGTTGGGACTAGCGGGCTTTCCTACAATGAGCAGTTCTTC
.	TRBV4-3	few	TRBJ2-1	CASSQDGMFFF	TGCGCCAGCAGCCAAGACGGGATGTTCTTCTTC
.	TRBV6-6	.	TRBJ1-3	CASSYVGGYSGNTIYF	TGTGCCAGCAGTTACGTGGGCGGCTACTCTGGAAACACCATATATTTT